This TCR beta chain was sequenced for a study of vaccination and CD4 T cells after COVID-19. Study summary: Two of the convalescents were Hispanic, and convalescents were six males and four females. Each person enrolled got two BNT162b2 or mRNA-1273 vaccine doses.

Indicated treatment: roughly ten-day PBMC culture with coronavirus spike peptide pools or control peptides (ViraFEST assay). CD4+ T lymphocytes from the unexposed donor were collected before the COVID-19 pandemic (2011-2018). Looked up from germline, CDR1 is ENHRY and CDR2 is SYGVKD. The germline V and J ends were trimmed by 8 bases and 0 bases, with 13 bases remaining between them. The CDR3 sequence is 14 residues long. The table lists this clonotype with a few counts. Its antigen is not known. Cultured CD4+ T cells had their DNA profiled by the Oncomine TCR Beta short-read assay. TCRdb reprocessed the PCR reads via MiXCR and lists one record per CDR3 protein. The profile shows around 7,000 distinct CDR3 sequences, about 40% of them singletons.

The J gene is TRBJ1-1, the V gene TRBV10-3, with D possibly TRBD1 on 5 matching bases. This clonotype was sampled from a human donor in good health. The sample comprised CD4+ T cells from blood, cultured in vitro. The CDR3 protein is CAIHGGTVNTEAFF. CDR3 DNA sequence: TGTGCCATCCACGGAGGGACTGTGAACACTGAAGCTTTCTTT.